This T cell receptor beta chain was obtained from a study of CD8+ T cells in alopecia areata. Sequencing templates came from extracted RNA that was reverse transcribed into cDNA. Sequencing used immunoSEQ multiplex PCR; TCRdb keeps in-frame clones, though not all of them. There are 90,000 to 130,000 clones in the sample; around 59% occur only once, and less than 25% lies in the top ten. The germline V gene encodes CDR1 SGDLS and CDR2 YYNGEE. The CDR3 loop spans 13 amino acids. The germline V and J ends were trimmed by 2 bases and 2 bases, with 6 bases remaining between them. About this clone itself: Other nucleotide sequences from this sample produce the same CDR3.

The chain uses TRBV9 and TRBJ2-3; D not certain. Sequencing used CD8+ T cells sorted from blood. This receptor was obtained from a human donor in good health. CDR3 protein: CASSVGDTDTQYF. CDR3 nucleotides: TGTGCCAGCAGCGTGGGCGACACAGATACGCAGTATTTT.